This T cell receptor beta chain stems from a study of T cells after posttransplantation cyclophosphamide. V was cut by 8 bases and J by 0 bases, with 11 bases left in between. CDR1 and CDR2 from the germline V gene are GTSNPN and SVGIG (reference sequence). The CDR3 runs to 13 residues. Libraries were prepared by immunoSEQ multiplex PCR; TCRdb keeps only in-frame clonotypes and omits some of them. Among 10,000 to 15,000 clones listed, about four fifths were seen once. This sequence was found in a man aged 50-60 years in good health, CMV-negative, and a related stem cell transplant donor. Sequencing input: memory CD4+ T cells sorted from PBMCs. The V call is TRBV30, the J call TRBJ2-1, with D hard to call. DNA of the CDR3: TGTGCCATGGAGTCCAACTCCTACAATGAGCAGTTCTTC. It is translated as CAMESNSYNEQFF.